This T cell receptor (beta chain) is drawn from a study of blood T cells in healthy people across ages (dated by TCRdb to the mid-2010s). Concerning the study at large: In model experiments, template switching captured about one uniquely barcoded TCR beta cDNA molecule for every two T cells. Age-related changes in TCR beta repertoire diversity were measured in the study by deep sequencing normalized with unique cDNA molecular identifiers. Donors were grouped into four age groups: young (average roughly 17 years), middle-aged (around 39), aged (over 55) and long-lived (over 80). Using the same blood draw, the study looked at two additional independent replicas of 1 million unique cDNA reads for two donors, one aged 18 to 30 and the other aged 80 or older. Here is what the overall study found, with its caveats: Bulk unsorted PBMC profiling prevented conclusive comparison of naive and antigen-experienced compartments. The long-lived group showed more naive CD4+ T cells, fewer expanded clones and increased TCR diversity than the aged group, suggesting age selection. Observed TCR beta diversity per million T cells fell roughly linearly with age, and a significant reduction was already apparent by age roughly 40. Donor CMV infection status was unknown, potentially confounding age-related changes in expanded clonotypes. Estimates of total diversity based on one million sequenced T cells were considered lower bounds and underestimates. Observed TCR beta diversity correlated strongly with the percentage of naive T cells measured by flow cytometry.

Counted from cysteine to phenylalanine, this CDR3 has 15 amino acids. The CDR3 DNA has 45 bases and is translated from base 1. CDR1 and CDR2 (LGHDT, YNNKEL) derive from the germline V gene (reference sequence). The 39 donors, aged about 6 to 95 years, were systemically healthy Caucasian individuals from Russia. Each donor gave 8.5 to 10 milliliters of peripheral blood, collected into EDTA-treated Vacutainer tubes. Ficoll-Paque density-gradient centrifugation was used to isolate PBMCs, with at least 6 million per sample. Total RNA was extracted from PBMCs with Trizol reagent, with at least 5 micrograms obtained per sample. Naive CD45RAhigh/CD27high T cell percentages were measured by flow cytometry on a PBMC aliquot from every donor. On this clonotype itself: Its antigen remains unidentified. A read error may account for a junction end that differs from germline.

The library was made by 5' RACE. This sample was sequenced with an Illumina HiSeq 2500. A second PCR of roughly 7 to 12 cycles was performed with a sample-barcoded 5' primer and a J-beta primer mix. A template-switch 5' adaptor carrying 12 random nucleotides introduced a unique molecular identifier onto each TCR beta cDNA molecule. At least 2.5 million CDR3-containing paired-end reads were obtained from each sample. First-strand cDNA was synthesized from all RNA with the Mint cDNA synthesis kit, primed by a TRBC-specific oligonucleotide. Following uracil-DNA glycosylase treatment, all cDNA underwent a first 18-cycle PCR with the universal primers M1SS and BC2_uni_R. The paper's processing steps were these. For normalization, 1 million high-quality reads were randomly selected from each sample, with every read carrying a distinct molecular identifier. Instead of being binned into consensus sequences, reads with shared molecular identifiers were discarded. MiTCR, run with a Q25 quality threshold and the strictest error-elimination algorithm, handled CDR3 identification, clonotype clustering and error correction. A nonparametric unseen species model with Euler transformation was used to estimate a lower bound on total TCR beta diversity. TCRdb reprocessed the public reads (quality trimming at Q25 with fastp, clone calling with MiXCR) and kept in-frame beta chains. Rows matching on CDR3 protein sequence are summarized as one entry with the most common DNA and genes. Clone size and V and J calls follow TCRdb, not the original study. The sample table shows 800,000 to 950,000 distinct CDR3 sequences, and roughly 29% are seen once. The ten largest clones represent roughly a tenth of the sample.

The same sample was also used in a study of T cells of mothers and their children. The second study, in turn, reports: Nine systemically healthy Caucasian individuals served as donors, namely three mothers together with their six children. cDNA synthesis used all of the extracted RNA, with 1.5 ug of RNA in each 15 ul reaction. In the second PCR, sample barcodes and 2-4 random nucleotides were introduced via the M1S primer. Over 8.5 million TCR beta CDR3 reads were obtained for each mother, and approximately 2.9 million reads were obtained for each child. In both related and unrelated pairs, thymic selection shapes the output of TCR recombination in a similar way, with inherited differences having only a minor effect. Normalized repertoire overlap in related mother-child pairs was always slightly higher than in unrelated mother-child pairs, but the difference was never significant. With a sensitivity of approximately 100 clones per million clonotypes, no persistent microchimeric T cell clones were detected. Deep NGS was used in the study to compare the TCR beta repertoires of mothers and children and to look for features that separate related mother-child pairs from unrelated individuals. On average, the children were approximately 11 +/- 4 years old, while the mothers were approximately 41 +/- 4 years old. Libraries were sequenced on Illumina HiSeq 2000 with 100+100 nt paired-end reads after adapter ligation with NEBNext reagents. To avoid cross-contamination, the mother libraries and the child libraries were prepared a month apart and sequenced in separate runs. Between roughly 500,000 and 2,000,000 distinct TCR beta clonotypes were identified per donor. Naive TCR beta clonotypes were estimated from low-frequency clonotypes matched to each donor's FACS-determined naive share, without sorting.

The clonotype comes from a woman aged 35 to 49 in good health. Input material: blood. Recombination joined TRBV3-1 with TRBJ2-3; TRBD1 is perhaps the D gene, given 5 matching bases. The CDR3 protein sequence reads: CASGQDRPFTDTQYF. DNA sequence: TGTGCCAGCGGCCAAGACAGACCCTTCACAGATACGCAGTATTTT.